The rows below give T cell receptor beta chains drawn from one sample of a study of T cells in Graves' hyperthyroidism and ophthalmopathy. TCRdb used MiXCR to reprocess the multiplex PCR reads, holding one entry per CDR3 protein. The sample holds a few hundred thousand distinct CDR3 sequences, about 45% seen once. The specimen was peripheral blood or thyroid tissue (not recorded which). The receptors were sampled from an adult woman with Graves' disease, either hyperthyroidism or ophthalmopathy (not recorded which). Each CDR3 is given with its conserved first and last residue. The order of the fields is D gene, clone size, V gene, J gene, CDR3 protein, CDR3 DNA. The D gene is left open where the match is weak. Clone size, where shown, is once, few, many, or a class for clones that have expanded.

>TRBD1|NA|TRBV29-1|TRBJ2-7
CTAGQGNDEQYF
TGCACGGCGGGACAGGGGAACGACGAGCAGTACTTC
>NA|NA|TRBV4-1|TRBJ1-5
CASSQEGTLSQPQHF
TGCGCCAGCAGCCAAGAAGGGACGTTAAGTCAGCCCCAGCATTTT
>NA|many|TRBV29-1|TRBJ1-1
CSVSLRGARTEAFF
TGCAGCGTAAGCCTACGGGGCGCGAGAACTGAAGCTTTCTTT
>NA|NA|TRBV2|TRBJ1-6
CASGASGSSYNSPLHF
TGTGCCAGCGGGGCCTCCGGGAGCTCCTATAATTCACCCCTCCACTTT
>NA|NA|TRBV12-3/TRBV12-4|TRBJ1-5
CASSTGLSETQHF
TGTGCCAGCAGCACAGGGTTGTCGGAGACCCAGCATTTT
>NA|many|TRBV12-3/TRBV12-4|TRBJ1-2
CASSLSLSSNYGYTF
TGTGCCAGCAGTTTAAGCCTTAGTTCTAACTATGGCTACACCTTC
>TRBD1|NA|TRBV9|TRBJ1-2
CASSSDRGGTFYGYTF
TGTGCCAGCAGTTCAGACAGGGGGGGAACCTTCTATGGCTACACCTTC
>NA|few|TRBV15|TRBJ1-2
CATSNGLLDYGYTF
TGTGCCACCAGCAACGGGTTGCTGGACTATGGCTACACCTTC
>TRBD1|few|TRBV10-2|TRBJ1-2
CASSDRGRNYGYTF
TGCGCCAGCAGCGACAGGGGAAGAAACTATGGCTACACCTTC
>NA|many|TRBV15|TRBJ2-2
CATSIGLRNTGELFF
TGTGCCACCAGCATTGGACTACGGAACACCGGGGAGCTGTTTTTT
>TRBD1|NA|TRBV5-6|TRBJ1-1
CASRRDRHRDTEAFF
TGTGCCAGCAGGAGGGACAGACACCGGGACACTGAAGCTTTCTTT
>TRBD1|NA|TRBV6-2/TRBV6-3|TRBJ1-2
CASNDRAALTF
TGTGCCAGCAACGACAGGGCTGCTCTCACCTTC
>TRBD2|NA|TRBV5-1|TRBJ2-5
CASSLAASGGQETQYF
TGCGCCAGCAGCTTGGCGGCTAGCGGAGGACAAGAGACCCAGTACTTC
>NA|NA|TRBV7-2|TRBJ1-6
CASSLMSGRGNSPLHF
TGTGCCAGCAGCTTAATGTCGGGACGCGGAAATTCACCCCTCCACTTT
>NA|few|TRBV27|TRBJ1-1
CASSFLDGTEAFF
TGTGCCAGCAGTTTTCTGGACGGCACTGAAGCTTTCTTT
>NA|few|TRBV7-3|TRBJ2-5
CASSRDRETQYF
TGTGCCAGCAGTCGAGACCGGGAGACCCAGTACTTC
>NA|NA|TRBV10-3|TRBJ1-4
CAISGVAANEKLFF
TGTGCCATCAGTGGGGTAGCGGCTAATGAAAAACTGTTTTTT
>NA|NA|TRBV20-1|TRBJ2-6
CSARDQHSNSGANVLTF
TGCAGTGCTAGAGATCAGCACAGCAACTCTGGGGCCAACGTCCTGACTTTC
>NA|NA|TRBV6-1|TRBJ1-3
CASMGIKQGDTIYF
TGTGCCAGCATGGGGATCAAACAGGGCGACACCATATATTTT
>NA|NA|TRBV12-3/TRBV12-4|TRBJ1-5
CASSLQFLNQPQHF
TGTGCCAGCAGTTTGCAGTTCCTCAATCAGCCCCAGCATTTT
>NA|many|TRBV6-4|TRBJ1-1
CASSKGLNTEAFF
TGTGCCAGCAGTAAGGGGCTGAACACTGAAGCTTTCTTT
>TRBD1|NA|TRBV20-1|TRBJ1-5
CSARGQGGEPQHF
TGCAGTGCTAGGGGACAGGGGGGTGAGCCCCAGCATTTT
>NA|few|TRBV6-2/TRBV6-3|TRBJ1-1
CASSYGGVHTEAFF
TGTGCCAGCAGTTACGGCGGGGTACACACTGAAGCTTTCTTT
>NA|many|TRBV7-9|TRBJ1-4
CASGGTNEKLFF
TGTGCCAGCGGGGGGACTAATGAAAAACTGTTTTTT
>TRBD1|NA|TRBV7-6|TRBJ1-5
CASSRRGGQGGNQPQHF
TGTGCCAGCAGCCGGCGAGGGGGACAGGGAGGCAATCAGCCCCAGCATTTT
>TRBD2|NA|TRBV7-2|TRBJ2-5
CASSEKRERGEAQYF
TGTGCCAGCAGCGAGAAGCGGGAGAGGGGAGAGGCCCAGTACTTC
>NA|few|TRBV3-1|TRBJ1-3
CASSQGDISGNTIYF
TGTGCCAGCAGCCAGGGGGACATTAGTGGAAACACCATATATTTT
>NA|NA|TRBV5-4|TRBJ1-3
CASSLGGHLSGNTIYF
TGTGCCAGCAGCTTGGGGGGCCACCTCTCTGGAAACACCATATATTTT
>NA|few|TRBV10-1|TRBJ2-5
CASLLGGAQETQYF
TGCGCCAGCTTATTAGGGGGAGCGCAAGAGACCCAGTACTTC
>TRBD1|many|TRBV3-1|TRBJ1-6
CASSELGTDPSPLHF
TGTGCCAGCAGCGAACTGGGGACAGATCCTTCACCCCTCCACTTT
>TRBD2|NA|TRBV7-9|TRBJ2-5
CASSSGLAGVETQHF
TGTGCCAGCAGCTCTGGACTAGCGGGAGTGGAGACCCAGCACTTC
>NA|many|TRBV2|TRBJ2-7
CASSEIPFPIDYEQYF
TGTGCCAGCAGTGAAATTCCCTTCCCTATCGACTACGAGCAGTACTTC
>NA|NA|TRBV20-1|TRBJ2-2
CSASGLDPRSGELFF
TGCAGTGCTAGTGGTTTGGACCCTAGGTCCGGGGAGCTGTTTTTT
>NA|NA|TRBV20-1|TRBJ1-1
CSANPGEVGTEAFF
TGCAGTGCTAACCCAGGGGAGGTGGGAACTGAAGCTTTCTTT
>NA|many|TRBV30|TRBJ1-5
CAWRSRGSNQPQHF
TGTGCCTGGAGATCTAGGGGAAGCAATCAGCCCCAGCATTTT
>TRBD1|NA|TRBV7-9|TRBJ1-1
CASSFTGQGEAFF
TGTGCCAGCAGCTTCACCGGACAGGGTGAAGCTTTCTTT
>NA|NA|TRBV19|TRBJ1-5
CASSIWAGEGQPQHF
TGTGCCAGTAGTATCTGGGCAGGGGAGGGACAGCCCCAGCATTTT
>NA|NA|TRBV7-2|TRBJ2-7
CASSLGSGGAYWQYF
TGTGCCAGCAGCTTAGGATCGGGGGGCGCTTACTGGCAGTACTTC
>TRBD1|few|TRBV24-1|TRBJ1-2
CATSEPGTDLYGYTF
TGTGCCACCAGTGAACCCGGGACAGACCTCTATGGCTACACCTTC
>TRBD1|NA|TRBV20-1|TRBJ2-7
CSATAGTGRNEQYF
TGCAGTGCAACGGCCGGGACAGGGCGCAACGAGCAGTACTTC
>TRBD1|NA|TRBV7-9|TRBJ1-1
CASSPRTGGEAFF
TGTGCCAGCAGCCCCCGGACAGGGGGCGAAGCTTTCTTT
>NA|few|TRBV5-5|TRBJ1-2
CASSLEGLNYGCTF
TGTGCCAGCAGCTTGGAGGGGTTAAACTATGGCTGCACCTTC
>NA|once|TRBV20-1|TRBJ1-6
CSARDRTSNSPLHF
TGCAGTGCTAGAGACCGGACATCGAATTCACCCCTCCACTTT
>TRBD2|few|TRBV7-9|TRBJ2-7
CASSPPGTSFEQYF
TGTGCCAGCTCACCTCCCGGGACTAGCTTCGAGCAGTACTTC
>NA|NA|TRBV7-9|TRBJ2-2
CASSLGTGRATGELFF
TGTGCCAGCAGCTTAGGGACAGGGAGGGCCACCGGGGAGCTGTTTTTT
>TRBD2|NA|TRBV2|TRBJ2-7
CASSPSTSGTPHEQYF
TGTGCCAGCAGCCCATCCACTAGCGGGACCCCCCACGAGCAGTACTTC